The following is a T cell receptor beta chain sequence with its context. Its target is unknown. The data were taken from a study of shared clonotypes between healthy human individuals. Here immunoSEQ multiplex PCR was the method, and the copy in TCRdb shows in-frame clones only, minus some. The sample yields about 1.5 million clones, approximately 98% seen once. Findings and limits, study-wide: Sampling involved blood alone; tissue repertoires likely differ.

Everyone who donated was a Caucasian adult who lived in Nashville, Tennessee. From germline, CDR1 is SEHNR and CDR2 FQNEAQ (reference sequence). The CDR3 totals 16 residues. V lost 1 base and J 0 bases, leaving 11 bases between the germline ends. The chain uses TRBV7-9 and TRBJ2-3; D is possibly TRBD2 (5 bases). The sequenced sample consisted of naive CD4+ T cells sorted from blood. The subset: CD45RA+ positively selected. The TCR was taken from a young man in good health. CDR3 protein: CASSLGRSGSTDTQYF. The CDR3 coding sequence is TGTGCCAGCAGCTTAGGGAGAAGCGGTAGCACAGATACGCAGTATTTT.